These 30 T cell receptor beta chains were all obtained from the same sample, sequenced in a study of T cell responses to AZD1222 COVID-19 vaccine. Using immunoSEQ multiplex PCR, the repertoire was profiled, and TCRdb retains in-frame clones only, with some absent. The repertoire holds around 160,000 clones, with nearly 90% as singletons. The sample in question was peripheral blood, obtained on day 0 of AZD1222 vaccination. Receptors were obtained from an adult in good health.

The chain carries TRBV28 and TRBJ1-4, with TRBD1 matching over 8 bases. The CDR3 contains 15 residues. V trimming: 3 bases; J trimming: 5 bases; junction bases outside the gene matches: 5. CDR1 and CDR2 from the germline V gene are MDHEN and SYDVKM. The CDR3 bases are TGTGCCAGCAGTTTGACAGGGGTTACAAATGAAAAACTGTTTTTT. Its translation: CASSLTGVTNEKLFF. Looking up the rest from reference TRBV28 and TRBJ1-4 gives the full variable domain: DVKVTQSSRYLVKRTGEKVFLECVQDMDHENMFWYRQDPGLGLRLIYFSYDVKMKEKGDIPEGYSVSREKKERFSLILESASTNQTSMYLCASSLTGVTNEKLFFGSGTQLSVL.

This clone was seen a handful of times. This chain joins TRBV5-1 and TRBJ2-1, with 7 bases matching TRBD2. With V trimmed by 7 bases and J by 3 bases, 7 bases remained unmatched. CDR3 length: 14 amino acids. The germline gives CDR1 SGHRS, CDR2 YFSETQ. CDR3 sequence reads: CASRSGEYYNEQFF. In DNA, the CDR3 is TGCGCCAGCCGCAGCGGGGAATACTACAATGAGCAGTTCTTC.

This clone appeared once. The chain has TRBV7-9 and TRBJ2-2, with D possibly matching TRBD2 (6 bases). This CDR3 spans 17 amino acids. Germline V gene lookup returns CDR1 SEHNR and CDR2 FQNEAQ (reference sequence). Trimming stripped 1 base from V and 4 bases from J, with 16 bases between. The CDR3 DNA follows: TGTGCCAGCAGCTTAGGGGGCGGGGCCGGACGCACCGGGGAGCTGTTTTTT. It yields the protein CASSLGGGAGRTGELFF.

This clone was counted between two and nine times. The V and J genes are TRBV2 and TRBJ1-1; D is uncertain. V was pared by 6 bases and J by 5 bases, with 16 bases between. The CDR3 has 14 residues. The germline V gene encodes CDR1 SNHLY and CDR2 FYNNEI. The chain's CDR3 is CASRGLETRTEAFF. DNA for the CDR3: TGTGCCAGCAGGGGGTTGGAGACGCGAACTGAAGCTTTCTTT.

The CDR3: CASSRGGVQGYNEQFF. The DNA of the CDR3 is TGTGCCAGCAGTCGGGGGGGAGTCCAAGGCTACAATGAGCAGTTCTTC. This sequence joins TRBV6-2 or TRBV6-3 and TRBJ2-1, with 8 bases matching TRBD2. In germline, CDR1 is MNHEY, CDR2 SVGEGT. The CDR3 loop spans 16 amino acids. The ends lost 5 bases at V and 3 bases at J; junction bases unmatched: 9.

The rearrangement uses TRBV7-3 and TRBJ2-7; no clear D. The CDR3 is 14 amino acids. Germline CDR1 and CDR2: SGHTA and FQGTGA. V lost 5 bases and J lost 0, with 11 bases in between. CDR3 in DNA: TGTGCCAGCAGCCTCGGTGGCAACTCCTACGAGCAGTACTTC. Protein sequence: CASSLGGNSYEQYF.

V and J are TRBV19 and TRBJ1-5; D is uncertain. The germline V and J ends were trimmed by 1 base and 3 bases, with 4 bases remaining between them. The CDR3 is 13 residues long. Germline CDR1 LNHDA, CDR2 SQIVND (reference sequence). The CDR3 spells CASSIGDNQPQHF. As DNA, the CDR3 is TGTGCCAGTAGTATAGGGGACAATCAGCCCCAGCATTTT. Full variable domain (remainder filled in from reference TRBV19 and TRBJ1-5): DGGITQSPKYLFRKEGQNVTLSCEQNLNHDAMYWYRQDPGQGLRLIYYSQIVNDFQKGDIAEGYSVSREKKESFPLTVTSAQKNPTAFYLCASSIGDNQPQHFGDGTRLSIL.

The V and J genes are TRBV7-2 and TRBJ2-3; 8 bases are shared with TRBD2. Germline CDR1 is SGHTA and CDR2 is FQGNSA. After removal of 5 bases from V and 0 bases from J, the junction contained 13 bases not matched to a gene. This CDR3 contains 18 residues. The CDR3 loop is CASSPRRASGSSTDTQYF. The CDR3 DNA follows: TGTGCCAGCAGCCCCCGGCGGGCTAGCGGGTCTAGCACAGATACGCAGTATTTT.

The CDR3 sequence: CSVVGNINEQFF. CDR3 bases: TGCAGCGTTGTGGGGAACATCAATGAGCAGTTCTTC. The chain joins TRBV29-1 to TRBJ2-1; D is ambiguous. The CDR3 runs 12 residues. Per germline, CDR1 SQVTM and CDR2 ANQGSEA. Trimming pared 4 bases from V and 6 bases from J, leaving 10 bases between.

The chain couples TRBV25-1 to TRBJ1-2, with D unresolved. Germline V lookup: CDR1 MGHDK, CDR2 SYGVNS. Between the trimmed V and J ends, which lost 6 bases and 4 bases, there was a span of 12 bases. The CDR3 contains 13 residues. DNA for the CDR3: TGTGCCAGCAGCCCCCAAAGCCGCTATGGCTACACCTTC. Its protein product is CASSPQSRYGYTF.

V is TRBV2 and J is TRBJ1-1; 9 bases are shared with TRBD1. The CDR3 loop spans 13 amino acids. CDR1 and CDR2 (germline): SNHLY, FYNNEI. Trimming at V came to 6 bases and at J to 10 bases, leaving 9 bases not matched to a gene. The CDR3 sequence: CASRGRDRVVAFF. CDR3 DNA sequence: TGTGCCAGCAGGGGGCGGGACAGGGTTGTAGCTTTCTTT. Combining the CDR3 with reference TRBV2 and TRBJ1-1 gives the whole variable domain EPEVTQTPSHQVTQMGQEVILRCVPISNHLYFYWYRQILGQKVEFLVSFYNNEISEKSEIFDDQFSVERPDGSNFTLKIRSTKLEDSAMYFCASRGRDRVVAFFGQGTRLTVV.

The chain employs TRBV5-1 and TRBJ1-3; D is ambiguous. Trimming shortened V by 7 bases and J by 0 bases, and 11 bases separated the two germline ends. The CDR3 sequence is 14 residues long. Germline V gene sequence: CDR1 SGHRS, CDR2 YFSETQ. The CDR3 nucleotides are TGCGCCAGCCACTCAGGATCCTCTGGAAACACCATATATTTT. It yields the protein CASHSGSSGNTIYF.

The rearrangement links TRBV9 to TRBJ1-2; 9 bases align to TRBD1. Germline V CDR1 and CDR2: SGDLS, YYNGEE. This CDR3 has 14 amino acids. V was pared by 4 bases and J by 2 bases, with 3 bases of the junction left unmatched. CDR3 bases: TGTGCCAGCAGCCCCGGACAGGGGAACTATGGCTACACCTTC. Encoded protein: CASSPGQGNYGYTF.

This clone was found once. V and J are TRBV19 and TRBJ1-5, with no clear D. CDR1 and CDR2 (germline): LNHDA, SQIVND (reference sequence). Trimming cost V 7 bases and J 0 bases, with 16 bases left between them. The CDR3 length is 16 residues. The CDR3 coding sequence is TGTGCCAGTAAACGTCAGAATTCATATAGCAATCAGCCCCAGCATTTT. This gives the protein CASKRQNSYSNQPQHF.

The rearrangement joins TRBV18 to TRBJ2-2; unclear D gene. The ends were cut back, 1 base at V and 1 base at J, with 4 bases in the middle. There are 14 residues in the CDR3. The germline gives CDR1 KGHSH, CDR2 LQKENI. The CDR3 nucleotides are TGTGCCAGCTCACCACAATTGAACACCGGGGAGCTGTTTTTT. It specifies CASSPQLNTGELFF.

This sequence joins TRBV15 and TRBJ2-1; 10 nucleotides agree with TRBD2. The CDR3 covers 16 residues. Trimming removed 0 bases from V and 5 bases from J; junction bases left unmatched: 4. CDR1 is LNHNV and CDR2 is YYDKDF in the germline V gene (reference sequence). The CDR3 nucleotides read TGTGCCACCAGCAGAGAAAGAGGACTAGCGGACAATGAGCAGTTCTTC. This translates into CATSRERGLADNEQFF.

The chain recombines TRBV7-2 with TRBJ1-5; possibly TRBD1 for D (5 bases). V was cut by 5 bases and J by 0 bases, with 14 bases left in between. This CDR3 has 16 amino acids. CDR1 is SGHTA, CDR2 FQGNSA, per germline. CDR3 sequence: CASSPSSQGSNQPQHF. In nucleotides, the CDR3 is TGTGCCAGCAGCCCCTCCTCTCAGGGTAGCAATCAGCCCCAGCATTTT.

The CDR3 region has the DNA TGTGCCACCAGCACCCTAGGGTCCCGCCTGGCCAATCAGCCCCAGCATTTT. Protein sequence: CATSTLGSRLANQPQHF. The rearrangement links TRBV15 to TRBJ1-5; unclear D gene. Deletions cut 4 bases from V and 3 bases from J, with 19 bases between. The CDR3 runs 17 residues. In germline, CDR1 is LNHNV, CDR2 YYDKDF (reference sequence).

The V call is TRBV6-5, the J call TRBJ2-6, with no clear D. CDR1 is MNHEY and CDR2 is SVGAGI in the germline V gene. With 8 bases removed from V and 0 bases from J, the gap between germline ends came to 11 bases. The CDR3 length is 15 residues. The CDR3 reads CASREVGSGANVLTF. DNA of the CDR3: TGTGCCAGCCGAGAGGTTGGCTCTGGGGCCAACGTCCTGACTTTC.

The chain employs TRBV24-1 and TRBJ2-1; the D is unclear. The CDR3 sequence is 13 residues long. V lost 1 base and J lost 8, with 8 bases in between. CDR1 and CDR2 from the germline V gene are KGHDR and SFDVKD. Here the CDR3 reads CATSDFGLYEQFF. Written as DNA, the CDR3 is TGTGCCACCAGTGATTTCGGTCTGTATGAGCAGTTCTTC.

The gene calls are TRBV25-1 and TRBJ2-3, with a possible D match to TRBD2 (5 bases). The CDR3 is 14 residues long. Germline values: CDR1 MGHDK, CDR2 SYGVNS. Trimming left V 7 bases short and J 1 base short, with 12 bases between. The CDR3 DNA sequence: TGTGCCAGCACTCCGGCGGGTGGCACAGATACGCAGTATTTT. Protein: CASTPAGGTDTQYF.

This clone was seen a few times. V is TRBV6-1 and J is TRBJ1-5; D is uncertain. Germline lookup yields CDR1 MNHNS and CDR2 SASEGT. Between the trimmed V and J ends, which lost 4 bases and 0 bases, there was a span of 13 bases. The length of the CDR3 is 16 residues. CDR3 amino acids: CASSAGLINSNQPQHF. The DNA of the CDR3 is TGTGCCAGCAGTGCAGGACTGATTAATAGCAATCAGCCCCAGCATTTT.

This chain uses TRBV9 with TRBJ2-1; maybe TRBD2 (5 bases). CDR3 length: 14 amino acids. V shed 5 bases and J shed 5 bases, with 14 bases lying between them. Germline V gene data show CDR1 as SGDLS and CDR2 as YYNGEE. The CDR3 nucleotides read TGTGCCAGCAGTGAGGGTTTCGGGCACAATGAGCAGTTCTTC. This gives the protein CASSEGFGHNEQFF.

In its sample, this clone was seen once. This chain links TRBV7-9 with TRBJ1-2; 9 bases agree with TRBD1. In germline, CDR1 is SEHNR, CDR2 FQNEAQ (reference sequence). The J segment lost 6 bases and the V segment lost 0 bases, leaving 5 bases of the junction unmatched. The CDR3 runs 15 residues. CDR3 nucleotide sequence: TGTGCCAGCAGCTTAGCCTCGGGACAGGGTGATGGCTACACCTTC. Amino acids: CASSLASGQGDGYTF. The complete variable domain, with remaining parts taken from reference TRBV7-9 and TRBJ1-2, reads DTGVSQNPRHKITKRGQNVTFRCDPISEHNRLYWYRQTLGQGPEFLTYFQNEAQLEKSRLLSDRFSAERPKGSFSTLEIQRTEQGDSAMYLCASSLASGQGDGYTFGSGTRLTVV.

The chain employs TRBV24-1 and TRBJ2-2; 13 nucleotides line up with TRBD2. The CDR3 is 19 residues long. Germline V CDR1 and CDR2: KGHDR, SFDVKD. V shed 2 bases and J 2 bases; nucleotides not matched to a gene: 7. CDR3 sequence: CATSDSPGLAGQNTGELFF. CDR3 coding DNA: TGTGCCACCAGTGATTCACCGGGACTAGCGGGACAAAACACCGGGGAGCTGTTTTTT.

The DNA for the CDR3 is TGTGCCAGCAGCCAAGATCAGGAGAGAGCCAAAAACATTCAGTACTTC. Amino acid sequence: CASSQDQERAKNIQYF. The J gene is TRBJ2-4, the V gene TRBV4-2; D unresolved. Germline assignment: CDR1 LGHNA and CDR2 YNFKEQ. Trimming cost V 0 bases and J 0 bases, with 9 bases left between them. The CDR3 extends over 16 amino acids.

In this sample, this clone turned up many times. The CDR3 region has the DNA TGTGCCAGCAGCTTATTGCCGGGTGCGAACACTGAAGCTTTCTTT. It codes for CASSLLPGANTEAFF. This sequence joins TRBV7-8 and TRBJ1-1; D gene uncertain. Trimming removed 2 bases at V and 1 base at J, with 11 bases between. The CDR3 totals 15 residues. Germline values: CDR1 SGHVS, CDR2 FQNEAQ.

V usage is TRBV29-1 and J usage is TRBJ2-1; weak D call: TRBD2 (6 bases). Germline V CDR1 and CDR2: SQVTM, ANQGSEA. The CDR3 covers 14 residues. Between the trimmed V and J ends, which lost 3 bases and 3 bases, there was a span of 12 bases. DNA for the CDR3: TGCAGCGTTGAGAAGGCGGGATACTACAATGAGCAGTTCTTC. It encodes CSVEKAGYYNEQFF.

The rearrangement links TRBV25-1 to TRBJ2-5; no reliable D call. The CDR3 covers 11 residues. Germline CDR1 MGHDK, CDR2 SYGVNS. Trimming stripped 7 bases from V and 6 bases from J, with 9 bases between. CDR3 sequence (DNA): TGTGCCAGCACCTTCCAGCAGACCCAGTACTTC. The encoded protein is CASTFQQTQYF.

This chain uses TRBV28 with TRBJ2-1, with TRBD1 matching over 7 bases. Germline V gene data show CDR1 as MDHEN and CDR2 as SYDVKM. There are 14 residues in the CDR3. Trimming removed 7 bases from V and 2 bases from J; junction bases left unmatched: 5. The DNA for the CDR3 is TGTGCCAGCAAAGGGGGCCAGCCCTACAATGAGCAGTTCTTC. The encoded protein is CASKGGQPYNEQFF.